One sample yielded the 28 T cell receptor beta chains listed below, sequenced in a study of T cells after yellow fever vaccination. In TCRdb, the 5' RACE reads were re-called with MiXCR into one record per CDR3 protein. The sample includes under 200,000 distinct CDR3 sequences, 11% of them seen just once. The source material was CD8+ T cells sorted from PBMCs, sampled 15 days after the yellow fever booster vaccination. The receptors come from a young man who received the YFV17D yellow fever vaccine.

The sample holds a few counts of this clonotype. V is TRBV12-3 or TRBV12-4 and J is TRBJ2-3; TRBD1 is a possible D gene (6 bases). The CDR3 covers 15 residues. V shed 5 bases and J shed 0 bases, with 12 bases lying between them. CDR3 DNA sequence: TGTGCCAGCAGTACCGGGACACTGAGCACAGATACGCAGTATTTT. Translation: CASSTGTLSTDTQYF.

This clonotype was observed a handful of times. This chain connects TRBV29-1 to TRBJ2-1, with D possibly TRBD1 on 6 matching bases. Trimming removed 3 bases from V and 7 bases from J, with 16 bases in between. Germline V lookup: CDR1 SQVTM, CDR2 ANQGSEA. The CDR3 covers 14 residues. The CDR3 spells CSVEGAGSRNEQFF. In nucleotides, the CDR3 is TGCAGCGTTGAGGGGGCAGGGTCTAGGAATGAGCAGTTCTTC.

This clonotype appeared a few times. The chain employs TRBV20-1 and TRBJ2-3; 12 bases are a match to TRBD2. Germline-derived CDR1 and CDR2 are DFQATT and SNEGSKA (reference sequence). The CDR3 spans 15 residues. The ends lost 6 bases at V and 4 bases at J; junction bases unmatched: 8. CDR3 region: CSAHGLAGGPDTQYF. The CDR3 DNA reads as TGCAGTGCCCATGGCCTAGCGGGGGGGCCAGATACGCAGTATTTT.

V gene TRBV27 combines with J gene TRBJ2-5, with 10 positions matching TRBD1. Germline V CDR1 and CDR2: MNHEY, SMNVEV (reference sequence). Trimming at V came to 1 base and at J to 5 bases, leaving 4 bases not matched to a gene. The CDR3 contains 15 residues. The CDR3 sequence: CASSLWMGQGETQYF. In nucleotides, the CDR3 is TGTGCCAGCAGTTTATGGATGGGACAGGGGGAGACCCAGTACTTC.

Many counts were recorded for this clonotype. V usage is TRBV7-2 and J usage is TRBJ2-3; D gene unclear. From germline, CDR1 is SGHTA and CDR2 FQGNSA. With 5 bases removed from V and 6 bases from J, the gap between germline ends came to 21 bases. The CDR3 length is 16 residues. The CDR3 bases are TGTGCCAGCAGCCTGCCCGGAGACCCAGCTAGGGATACGCAGTATTTT. Amino acid sequence: CASSLPGDPARDTQYF.

This chain uses TRBV4-1 with TRBJ2-2; TRBD2 matches at 8 bases. This CDR3 spans 15 amino acids. With 1 base clipped from V and 5 bases from J, the junction kept 3 bases outside the gene matches. From germline, CDR1 is MGHRA and CDR2 YSYEKL. In DNA form, the CDR3 reads TGCGCCAGCAGCCAAGCGGGGGGGATAACCGGGGAGCTGTTTTTT. Translated, it gives CASSQAGGITGELFF.

This clonotype was observed a few times. The chain joins TRBV25-1 to TRBJ2-1, with 9 bases that match TRBD1. The CDR3 covers 14 residues. Germline CDR1 reads MGHDK; CDR2 reads SYGVNS. The CDR3 DNA follows: TGTGTCGTGGAAGGGGACAGGGATTTGGGTGAGCAGTTCTTC. Protein: CVVEGDRDLGEQFF.

CDR3 nucleotide sequence: TGTGCCAGCAGCTTGATCGGACAGGACGCTCTAGATGGCTACACCTTC. It yields the protein CASSLIGQDALDGYTF. The chain has TRBV5-6 and TRBJ1-2; 7 nucleotides match TRBD1. The junction had 12 bases not matched to a gene; V was cut back by 1 base and J by 6 bases. The V gene's germline CDR1 is SGHDT and CDR2 YYEEEE. This CDR3 region has 16 residues.

This clonotype was detected a few times. The chain has TRBV6-1 and TRBJ2-2, with a tentative D call TRBD2 (5 bases). V lost 2 bases and J lost 3, with 13 bases in between. The germline CDR1 and CDR2 sequences are MNHNS and SASEGT. CDR3 length: 16 amino acids. CDR3 sequence: CASSEKGQDYTGELFF. The DNA for the CDR3 is TGTGCCAGCAGTGAAAAAGGGCAGGACTACACCGGGGAGCTGTTTTTT.

V usage is TRBV27 and J usage is TRBJ2-4; TRBD2 is a possible D gene (6 bases). Germline V gene data show CDR1 as MNHEY and CDR2 as SMNVEV (reference sequence). This CDR3 has 13 amino acids. Trimming pared 0 bases from V and 7 bases from J, leaving 7 bases between. CDR3 DNA sequence: TGTGCCAGCAGTTTATCCCGGGGGAACATTCAGTACTTC. Translated: CASSLSRGNIQYF.

V and J are TRBV24-1 and TRBJ1-2; TRBD1 aligns across 8 bases. With V trimmed by 4 bases and J by 4 bases, 4 bases remained unmatched. CDR1 is KGHDR, CDR2 SFDVKD, per germline. CDR3 length: 14 amino acids. Written as DNA, the CDR3 is TGTGCCACCAGTGAACGAGACAGGGGCTATGGCTACACCTTC. Translation: CATSERDRGYGYTF.

This clonotype has a handful of counts. The chain employs TRBV6-2 or TRBV6-3 and TRBJ2-3, with D unclear. This CDR3 region has 16 residues. The germline V gene has CDR1 MNHEY and CDR2 SVGEGT. Trimming left V 5 bases short and J 3 bases short, with 18 bases between. The CDR3 spells CASSPPGERRTDTQYF. CDR3 in DNA: TGTGCCAGCAGTCCCCCCGGAGAAAGACGGACAGATACGCAGTATTTT.

The chain combines TRBV7-2 with TRBJ1-6; D call uncertain. The CDR3 totals 14 residues. Germline V CDR1 and CDR2: SGHTA, FQGNSA. Trimming took off 2 bases at V and 8 bases at J, with 10 bases between the two ends. Written as DNA, the CDR3 is TGTGCCAGCAGCTTATCAGGTGGAGATTCACCCCTCCACTTT. It translates to CASSLSGGDSPLHF.

This clonotype was recorded at least ten times. The chain employs TRBV5-1 and TRBJ2-1, with D possibly called TRBD1 or TRBD2 (6 bases each). V lost 4 bases and J 5 bases, leaving 16 bases between the germline ends. Germline assignment: CDR1 SGHRS and CDR2 YFSETQ. The CDR3 has 15 amino acids. Here the CDR3 reads CASSVSGAPNNEQFF. Written as DNA, the CDR3 is TGCGCCAGCAGCGTATCGGGGGCCCCTAACAATGAGCAGTTCTTC.

The rearrangement uses TRBV6-4 and TRBJ2-6; 8 bases agree with TRBD1. Losses at the gene ends were 0 bases for V and 0 bases for J; bases not matched to a gene: 10. This CDR3 has 20 amino acids. Germline V gene sequence: CDR1 MRHNA, CDR2 SNTAGT. The DNA of the CDR3 is TGTGCCAGCAGTGACTCGAAAGGGACAGGTTCCTTCTCTGGGGCCAACGTCCTGACTTTC. It translates to CASSDSKGTGSFSGANVLTF.

This chain connects TRBV10-1 to TRBJ2-1; D not certain. This CDR3 comprises 15 residues. Trimming pared 3 bases from V and 2 bases from J, leaving 11 bases between. Germline V gene lookup returns CDR1 WNHNN and CDR2 SYGVQD (reference sequence). The CDR3 here is CASSDRSAAYNEQFF. The CDR3 DNA reads as TGCGCCAGCAGTGATAGAAGCGCAGCCTACAATGAGCAGTTCTTC.

V and J are TRBV11-2 and TRBJ2-7; a weak D match, TRBD2 (6 bases). The length of the CDR3 is 15 residues. Germline CDR1 is SGHAT and CDR2 is FQNNGV. Trimming removed 5 bases from V and 3 bases from J, with 17 bases in between. CDR3: CASSRAGSAYYEQYF. The CDR3 DNA reads TGTGCCAGCAGCAGGGCGGGGTCCGCATACTACGAGCAGTACTTC.

J is TRBJ2-6 and V is TRBV14; no reliable D call. Per the germline V gene, CDR1 is SGHDN and CDR2 is FVKESK. Trimming took off 3 bases at V and 1 base at J, with 7 bases between the two ends. There are 15 residues in the CDR3. The CDR3 DNA follows: TGTGCCAGCAGCCATACTGAGTCTGGGGCCAACGTCCTGACTTTC. Its translation: CASSHTESGANVLTF.

V and J are TRBV11-1 and TRBJ2-7; D uncertain. Germline CDR1 reads SGHAT; CDR2 reads FQDESV (reference sequence). The CDR3 is made up of 14 amino acids. The V and J ends lost 2 bases and 2 bases respectively, with 10 bases between them. CDR3 DNA sequence: TGTGCCAGCAGCTTAACCGGCACCGCCTACGAGCAGTACTTC. Protein sequence: CASSLTGTAYEQYF. The entire variable domain, with the rest obtained from reference TRBV11-1 and TRBJ2-7, is as follows: EAEVAQSPRYKITEKSQAVAFWCDPISGHATLYWYRQILGQGPELLVQFQDESVVDDSQLPKDRFSAERLKGVDSTLKIQPAELGDSAMYLCASSLTGTAYEQYFGPGTRLTVT.

This chain joins TRBV7-9 and TRBJ2-7, with 8 positions matching TRBD1. V lost 5 bases, J lost 4 bases, and 7 bases stayed unmatched. The length of the CDR3 is 14 residues. Germline values: CDR1 SEHNR, CDR2 FQNEAQ (reference sequence). The DNA for the CDR3 is TGTGCCAGCAGCGCCCCCCGGGACAGGTACGAGCAGTACGTC. Protein: CASSAPRDRYEQYV.

This clonotype appeared a few times. V and J are TRBV11-2 and TRBJ2-7; weak D call: TRBD1 (6 bases). Germline CDR1 reads SGHAT; CDR2 reads FQNNGV. V dropped 4 bases and J dropped 2 bases, with 15 bases sitting between them. This CDR3 has 15 amino acids. The CDR3: CASSSYEGETYEQYF. The CDR3 DNA is TGTGCCAGCAGCTCTTATGAGGGGGAGACCTACGAGCAGTACTTC.

Comments on this clonotype: A much larger clonotype is one base distant, so this may be a read error. This rearrangement joins TRBV4-1 to TRBJ2-5; D may be TRBD2 (7 bases). Germline-derived CDR1 and CDR2 are MGHRA and YSYEKL. This CDR3 comprises 16 residues. The CDR3: CARSQGWSEGGETQYF. Here the CDR3 DNA reads TGCGCCCGCAGCCAAGGCTGGTCAGAGGGGGGGGAGACCCAGTACTTC.

This chain connects TRBV6-1 to TRBJ2-1; perhaps D is TRBD1 or TRBD2 (5 bases each). V was trimmed by 3 bases and J by 8 bases, leaving 20 bases between them. The CDR3 covers 16 residues. CDR1 is MNHNS, CDR2 SASEGT, per germline. CDR3 residues: CASSDKTGGGFDEQFF. The CDR3 nucleotides are TGTGCCAGCAGTGATAAAACAGGTGGGGGTTTCGATGAGCAGTTCTTC.

This clonotype turned up a few times. The genes are TRBV20-1 and TRBJ1-2, with D tentatively TRBD1 (6 bases). Trimming shortened V by 6 bases and J by 2 bases, and 7 bases separated the two germline ends. The CDR3 spans 11 residues. Germline loops: CDR1 DFQATT, CDR2 SNEGSKA (reference sequence). In nucleotides, the CDR3 is TGCAGTGCCGGACAGAACTATGGCTACACCTTC. Protein: CSAGQNYGYTF.

This clonotype came up a few times. The CDR3 is CASRGTSGGYEQFF. The CDR3, as DNA: TGTGCCAGCAGGGGGACTAGCGGGGGATATGAGCAGTTCTTC. This rearrangement joins TRBV2 to TRBJ2-1; 14 positions match TRBD2. The CDR3 sequence is 14 residues long. The germline gives CDR1 SNHLY, CDR2 FYNNEI. V shed 6 bases, J shed 8 bases, and the junction held 3 bases outside the gene matches.

The table lists this clonotype with a few counts. The rearrangement links TRBV7-2 to TRBJ2-1; 9 bases agree with TRBD2. Germline CDR1 and CDR2: SGHTA and FQGNSA. The CDR3 sequence is 15 residues long. J gave up 4 bases and V 3 bases, and 4 bases lay outside the gene matches. The DNA of the CDR3 is TGTGCCAGCAGCTTCGGCGGGGGGGAATACAATGAGCAGTTCTTC. It codes for CASSFGGGEYNEQFF.

This clonotype was detected a few times. J is TRBJ1-2 and V is TRBV12-3 or TRBV12-4, with 8 bases identical to TRBD1. V lost 1 base, J lost 4 bases, and 5 bases stayed unmatched. The CDR3 length is 15 residues. The CDR3 nucleotides are TGTGCCAGCAGTTTAGGAGGGACAGGTAGCTATGGCTACACCTTC. Protein: CASSLGGTGSYGYTF.

The chain employs TRBV28 and TRBJ1-2, with a possible D match to TRBD1 (5 bases). This CDR3 is 15 amino acids long. Per the germline V gene, CDR1 is MDHEN and CDR2 is SYDVKM. Trimming pared 1 base from V and 3 bases from J, leaving 12 bases between. The CDR3 DNA follows: TGTGCCAGCAGTTTATTGTTCCGGGGGGACTATGGCTACACCTTC. Translation: CASSLLFRGDYGYTF.